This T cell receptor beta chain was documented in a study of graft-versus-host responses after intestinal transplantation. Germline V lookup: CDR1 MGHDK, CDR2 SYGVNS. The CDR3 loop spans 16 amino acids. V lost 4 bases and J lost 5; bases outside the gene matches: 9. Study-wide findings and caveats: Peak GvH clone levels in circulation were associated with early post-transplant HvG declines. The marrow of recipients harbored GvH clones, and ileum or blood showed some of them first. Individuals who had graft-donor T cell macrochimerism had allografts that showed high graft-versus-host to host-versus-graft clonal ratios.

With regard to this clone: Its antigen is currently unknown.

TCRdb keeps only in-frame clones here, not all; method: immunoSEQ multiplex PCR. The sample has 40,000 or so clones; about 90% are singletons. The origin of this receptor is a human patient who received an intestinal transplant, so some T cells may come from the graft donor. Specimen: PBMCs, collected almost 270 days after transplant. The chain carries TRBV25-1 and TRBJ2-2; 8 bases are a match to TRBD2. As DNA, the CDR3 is TGTGCCAGCAGTGCTAGGACTAGCCTTCTTACCGGGGAGCTGTTTTTT. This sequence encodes CASSARTSLLTGELFF.